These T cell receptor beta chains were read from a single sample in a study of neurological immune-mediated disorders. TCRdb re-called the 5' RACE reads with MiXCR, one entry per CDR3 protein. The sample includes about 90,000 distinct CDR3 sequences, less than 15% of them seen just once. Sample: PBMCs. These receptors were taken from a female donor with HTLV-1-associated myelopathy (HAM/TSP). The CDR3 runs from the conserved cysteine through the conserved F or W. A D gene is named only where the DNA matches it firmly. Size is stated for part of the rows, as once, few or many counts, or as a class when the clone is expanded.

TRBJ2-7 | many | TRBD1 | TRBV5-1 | TGCGCCAGCAGCTTACTAACGCCGGGACAGGGGGCCCACGAGCAGTACTTC | CASSLLTPGQGAHEQYF
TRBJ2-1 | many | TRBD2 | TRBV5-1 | TGCGCCAGCAGCTCAGCGGGGGGTAACTACAATGAGCAGTTCTTC | CASSSAGGNYNEQFF
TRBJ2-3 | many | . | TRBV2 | TGTGCCAGCAGTGAAACGGCTGGCACAGATACGCAGTATTTT | CASSETAGTDTQYF
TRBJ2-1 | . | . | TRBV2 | TGTGCCAGCACCGCCGACAGGCCCAATGAGCAGTTCTTC | CASTADRPNEQFF
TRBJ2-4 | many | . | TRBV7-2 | TGTGCCAGCAGCTTAAGCAGGAACATTCAGTACTTC | CASSLSRNIQYF
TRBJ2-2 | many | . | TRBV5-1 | TGCGCCAGCAGCTTGGGAGGGCGCGGCGGGGAGCTGTTTTTT | CASSLGGRGGELFF
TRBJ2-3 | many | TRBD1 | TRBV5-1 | TGCGCCAGCAGCGTGGGACAGGGAGGCGATACGCAGTATTTT | CASSVGQGGDTQYF
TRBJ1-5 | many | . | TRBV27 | TGTGCCAGCAGTCCCGTATCACCTCTTAATCAGCCCCAGCATTTT | CASSPVSPLNQPQHF
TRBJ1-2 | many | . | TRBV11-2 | TGTGCCAGCAGCCAGGACGGCTATGGCTACACCTTC | CASSQDGYGYTF
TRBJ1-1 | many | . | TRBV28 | TGTGCCAGCAGTTCCCGACAGATTGGGTACACTGAAGCTTTCTTT | CASSSRQIGYTEAFF
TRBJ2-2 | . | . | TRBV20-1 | TGCAGTGCTAGAGTCCCGGGGGGCTTCACCAGGGAGCTGTTTTTT | CSARVPGGFTRELFF
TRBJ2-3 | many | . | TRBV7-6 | TGTGCCAGCAGCTTAGCTTTTTTCCCAGATACGCAGTATTTT | CASSLAFFPDTQYF
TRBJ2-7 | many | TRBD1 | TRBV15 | TGTGCCACCAGCGGCCGGGACAGGGGTACCGACGAGCAGTACTTC | CATSGRDRGTDEQYF
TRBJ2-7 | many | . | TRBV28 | TGTGCCAGCAGTACCAACGACGGGAGCTCCTACGAGCAGTACTTC | CASSTNDGSSYEQYF
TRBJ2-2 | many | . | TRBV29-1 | TGCAGCGGGAGGACAGCCAGAGACGGGGAGCTGTTTTTT | CSGRTARDGELFF
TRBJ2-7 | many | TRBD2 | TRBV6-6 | TGTGCCAGCAGTTACTCTGGCGGGGGGAACTACGAGCAGTACTTC | CASSYSGGGNYEQYF
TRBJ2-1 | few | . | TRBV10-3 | TGTGCCATCAGTGATAAAAACAAGGACGGTAGCTCCTACAATGAGCAGTTCTTC | CAISDKNKDGSSYNEQFF
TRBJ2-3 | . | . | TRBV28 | TGTGCCATCATGATCCCCGGGACCGATACGCAGTATTTT | CAIMIPGTDTQYF
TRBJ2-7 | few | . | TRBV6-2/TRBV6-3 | TGTGCCAGCAGTTACGTCGCATCCTACGAGCAGTACTTC | CASSYVASYEQYF
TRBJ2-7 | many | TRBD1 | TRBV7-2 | TGTGCCAGCAGCCCAAAGATGGACAGGGGGGAGTACGAGCAGTACTTC | CASSPKMDRGEYEQYF
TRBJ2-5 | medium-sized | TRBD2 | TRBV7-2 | TGTGCCAGTCTGCGGGGTAGCGGGGGGGAACAAGAGACCCAGTACTTC | CASLRGSGGEQETQYF
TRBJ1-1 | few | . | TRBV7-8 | TGTGCCAGCAGCTTAGCGCTAATATCAGGACTCGGCGCTGAAGCTTTCTTT | CASSLALISGLGAEAFF